These 22 T cell receptor beta chains were all obtained from the same sample, sequenced in a study of human T cells and chemical hapten exposure. Unfractionated whole blood yielded the extracted total RNA. Using its own MiXCR run on the 5' RACE reads, TCRdb lists one record per CDR3 protein. The data hold about 80,000 distinct CDR3 sequences, with about 7.7% observed a single time. The receptors were sampled from a male donor in good health.

This clonotype was counted only a few times. The V and J genes are TRBV4-2 and TRBJ1-4, with D possibly matching TRBD1 (5 bases). The CDR3 covers 17 residues. The ends were cut back, 0 bases at V and 2 bases at J, with 13 bases in the middle. Germline lookup yields CDR1 LGHNA and CDR2 YNFKEQ. CDR3 protein: CASSQETAWRTNEKLFF. For the CDR3, the DNA is TGTGCCAGCAGCCAAGAGACAGCCTGGCGGACTAATGAAAAACTGTTTTTT.

This clonotype was counted many times. The genes are TRBV24-1 and TRBJ2-1; 9 nucleotides agree with TRBD2. Per germline, CDR1 KGHDR and CDR2 SFDVKD. This CDR3 region has 17 residues. The ends lost 3 bases at V and 0 bases at J; junction bases unmatched: 5. In DNA form, the CDR3 reads TGTGCCACCAGTGATCCGTCGACTAGCGGCTCCTACAATGAGCAGTTCTTC. Translation gives CATSDPSTSGSYNEQFF.

This clonotype appeared a single time. This may stem from a read error, because a much larger clone lies one nucleotide away. In DNA form, the CDR3 reads TGCAGTGCTAGAGTGCCCTTACTCGGGACATCTGCTAACTATGGCGACACCTTC. Amino acid sequence: CSARVPLLGTSANYGDTF. This rearrangement joins TRBV20-1 to TRBJ1-2; maybe TRBD1 (6 bases). The CDR3 is made up of 18 amino acids. Germline CDR1 is DFQATT and CDR2 is SNEGSKA (reference sequence).

This clonotype has ten or more counts. This chain uses TRBV10-3 with TRBJ1-1; TRBD1 aligns across 8 bases. The CDR3 has 14 residues. The germline V gene has CDR1 ENHRY and CDR2 SYGVKD. V shed 6 bases, J shed 1 base, and the junction held 4 bases outside the gene matches. The CDR3 bases are TGTGCCATCAGAAATGACAGGGGGAACACTGAAGCTTTCTTT. It encodes CAIRNDRGNTEAFF.

This clonotype was seen a handful of times. This rearrangement joins TRBV30 to TRBJ1-2; the D is unclear. The germline V and J ends were trimmed by 2 bases and 2 bases, with 12 bases remaining between them. From germline, CDR1 is GTSNPN and CDR2 SVGIG (reference sequence). The CDR3 spans 14 residues. CDR3 sequence: CAWSIYSGNYGYTF. CDR3 coding DNA: TGTGCCTGGAGTATATACTCCGGGAACTATGGCTACACCTTC.

There are many counts of this clonotype. The rearrangement uses TRBV7-2 and TRBJ2-3; no clear D gene. The CDR3 is 16 amino acids. In germline, CDR1 is SGHTA, CDR2 FQGNSA. The V and J ends lost 0 bases and 1 base respectively, with 11 bases between them. The CDR3 DNA follows: TGTGCCAGCAGCTTAGCGGGCGCAGCCGGCACAGATACGCAGTATTTT. This codes for CASSLAGAAGTDTQYF.

This clonotype came up a few times. J is TRBJ2-4 and V is TRBV27; 9 nucleotides agree with TRBD1. Trimming removed 7 bases from V and 1 base from J; junction bases left unmatched: 8. CDR1 is MNHEY, CDR2 SMNVEV, per germline (reference sequence). The CDR3 runs 16 residues. CDR3 in DNA: TGTGCCAGCACCCCGGACAGGGGTCGCGCCAAAAACATTCAGTACTTC. It codes for CASTPDRGRAKNIQYF.

This clonotype was picked up a small number of times. The chain links TRBV20-1 to TRBJ1-1, with D possibly TRBD1 on 6 matching bases. The germline V gene encodes CDR1 DFQATT and CDR2 SNEGSKA (reference sequence). Trimming stripped 7 bases from V and 6 bases from J, with 21 bases between. The CDR3 is 14 amino acids. CDR3 loop: CSVARDGGHSEAFF. The DNA for the CDR3 is TGCAGTGTAGCCCGGGACGGGGGGCATTCTGAAGCTTTCTTT.

This clonotype showed up just a few times. In DNA, the CDR3 is TGTGCCAGTAGTATGACAGGGGCAGCCAAAAACATTCAGTACTTC. Amino acid sequence: CASSMTGAAKNIQYF. The rearrangement uses TRBV19 and TRBJ2-4; 8 nucleotides line up with TRBD1. Germline CDR1 LNHDA, CDR2 SQIVND (reference sequence). Germline trimming cut 3 bases from V and 0 bases from J; bases unmatched to any gene: 1. The CDR3 has 15 amino acids.

There are many counts of this clonotype. The chain combines TRBV6-5 with TRBJ2-7, with a weak D call TRBD2 (5 bases). The V and J ends lost 0 bases and 11 bases respectively, with 14 bases between them. CDR1 is MNHEY, CDR2 SVGAGI, per germline. This CDR3 contains 13 residues. The CDR3 DNA follows: TGTGCCAGCAGTTACTCGGTCCCCGGGAACGAGTACTTC. Its protein product is CASSYSVPGNEYF.

This clonotype was observed a few times. The chain uses TRBV5-4 and TRBJ2-3; D remains unclear. The V end lost 0 bases, the J end lost 4 bases, and 9 bases lay between the germline ends. Germline V gene sequence: CDR1 SGHNT, CDR2 YYREEE (reference sequence). The CDR3 is made up of 14 amino acids. CDR3 region: CASSLGPVADTQYF. The CDR3 DNA follows: TGTGCCAGCAGCTTGGGCCCCGTGGCAGATACGCAGTATTTT. The whole variable domain, remainder taken from reference TRBV5-4 and TRBJ2-3, is ETGVTQSPTHLIKTRGQQVTLRCSSQSGHNTVSWYQQALGQGPQFIFQYYREEENGRGNFPPRFSGLQFPNYSSELNVNALELDDSALYLCASSLGPVADTQYFGPGTRLTVL.

This clonotype was detected many times. The V gene is TRBV5-1, the J gene TRBJ2-5; 8 nucleotides line up with TRBD1. Germline-derived CDR1 and CDR2 are SGHRS and YFSETQ. This CDR3 region has 15 residues. V gave up 0 bases and J gave up 2 bases; unmatched junction bases: 3. CDR3 in DNA: TGCGCCAGCAGCTTGGGACAGGGGCTGCAAGAGACCCAGTACTTC. Its protein is CASSLGQGLQETQYF.

This clonotype was picked up many times. The rearrangement uses TRBV4-2 and TRBJ2-1, with D unresolved. The germline V gene has CDR1 LGHNA and CDR2 YNFKEQ. This CDR3 is built from 14 residues. V gave up 1 base and J gave up 7 bases, with 11 bases separating them. CDR3: CASSQAKSGNEQFF. In nucleotides, the CDR3 is TGTGCCAGCAGCCAAGCTAAGAGTGGGAATGAGCAGTTCTTC.

This clonotype appeared many times. The CDR3 DNA reads TGTGCCAGCAGTCCAATGGGCGGCACGTCTGGGGCCAACGTCCTGACTTTC. Amino acid sequence: CASSPMGGTSGANVLTF. The chain joins TRBV12-3 or TRBV12-4 to TRBJ2-6; D is unresolved. The CDR3 spans 17 residues. Trimming removed 5 bases from V and 1 base from J, with 15 bases in between.

There are a few counts of this clonotype. V usage is TRBV27 and J usage is TRBJ1-1; 9 bases line up with TRBD1. The CDR3 has 14 residues. V lost 3 bases, J lost 6 bases, and 5 bases stayed unmatched. CDR1 is MNHEY, CDR2 SMNVEV, per germline (reference sequence). CDR3 DNA: TGTGCCAGCAGTTTGATGGACAGGGGTCCTGAAGCTTTCTTT. Encoded protein: CASSLMDRGPEAFF.

The chain links TRBV5-1 to TRBJ2-7, with TRBD1 matching over 10 bases. Germline CDR1 is SGHRS and CDR2 is YFSETQ. The CDR3 is made up of 14 amino acids. J was trimmed by 3 bases and V by 2 bases; bases with no gene match: 2. The CDR3 loop reads CASSFRDRGYEQYF. The CDR3 nucleotides read TGCGCCAGCAGCTTCCGGGACAGGGGCTACGAGCAGTACTTC. The entire variable domain, with the rest obtained from reference TRBV5-1 and TRBJ2-7, is as follows: KAGVTQTPRYLIKTRGQQVTLSCSPISGHRSVSWYQQTPGQGLQFLFEYFSETQRNKGNFPGRFSGRQFSNSRSEMNVSTLELGDSALYLCASSFRDRGYEQYFGPGTRLTVT.

The rearrangement links TRBV6-2 or TRBV6-3 to TRBJ2-6, with a possible D match to TRBD1 (6 bases). Germline loops: CDR1 MNHEY, CDR2 SVGEGT. V lost 6 bases, J lost 1 base, and 10 bases lay in between. The CDR3 sequence is 15 residues long. The CDR3 DNA is TGTGCCAGCAGCTCCAGGGGTTCTGGGGCCAACGTCCTGACTTTC. As protein: CASSSRGSGANVLTF.

Only a few counts were recorded for this clonotype. This chain uses TRBV5-1 with TRBJ2-3; D may be TRBD2 (5 bases). V lost 4 bases to trimming and J lost 0 bases, with 15 bases between them. Germline V gene sequence: CDR1 SGHRS, CDR2 YFSETQ. This CDR3 is 16 amino acids long. CDR3: CASSPGLLQSTDTQYF. The CDR3 bases are TGCGCCAGCAGCCCAGGACTCCTCCAAAGCACAGATACGCAGTATTTT.

In the case of this clonotype: A much more abundant neighbour one base away suggests this may be a read error. V is TRBV29-1 and J is TRBJ2-3; tentatively, D is TRBD2 (6 bases). The CDR3 covers 13 residues. Germline V gene lookup returns CDR1 SQVTM and CDR2 ANQGSEA. The CDR3 region is CSVEVAGTDTRYF. In DNA form, the CDR3 reads TGCAGCGTTGAAGTGGCGGGAACAGATACGCGGTATTTT.

Many counts were recorded for this clonotype. This sequence joins TRBV6-1 and TRBJ2-5; D is possibly TRBD1 (5 bases). Germline CDR1 is MNHNS and CDR2 is SASEGT. The CDR3 is 14 amino acids. Trimming shortened V by 6 bases and J by 5 bases, and 16 bases separated the two germline ends. CDR3 sequence: CASSLRGEAETQYF. The CDR3 nucleotides are TGTGCCAGCAGCCTTAGGGGCGAGGCGGAGACCCAGTACTTC.

This clonotype was seen a handful of times. J is TRBJ1-1 and V is TRBV4-2; 9 bases are shared with TRBD1. V trimming: 4 bases; J trimming: 2 bases; junction bases outside the gene matches: 5. The CDR3 loop spans 15 amino acids. Germline V lookup: CDR1 LGHNA, CDR2 YNFKEQ. The CDR3 sequence: CASSRGGQGNTEAFF. DNA of the CDR3: TGTGCCAGCAGCCGAGGGGGACAGGGAAACACTGAAGCTTTCTTT.

This clonotype has only a few counts. The gene calls are TRBV12-3 or TRBV12-4 and TRBJ2-7, with 10 bases matching TRBD1. This CDR3 region has 13 residues. Trimming removed 6 bases from V and 6 bases from J; junction bases left unmatched: 5. The CDR3: CASSPRDRGEQYF. In DNA form, the CDR3 reads TGTGCCAGCAGCCCCCGGGACAGGGGCGAGCAGTACTTC.